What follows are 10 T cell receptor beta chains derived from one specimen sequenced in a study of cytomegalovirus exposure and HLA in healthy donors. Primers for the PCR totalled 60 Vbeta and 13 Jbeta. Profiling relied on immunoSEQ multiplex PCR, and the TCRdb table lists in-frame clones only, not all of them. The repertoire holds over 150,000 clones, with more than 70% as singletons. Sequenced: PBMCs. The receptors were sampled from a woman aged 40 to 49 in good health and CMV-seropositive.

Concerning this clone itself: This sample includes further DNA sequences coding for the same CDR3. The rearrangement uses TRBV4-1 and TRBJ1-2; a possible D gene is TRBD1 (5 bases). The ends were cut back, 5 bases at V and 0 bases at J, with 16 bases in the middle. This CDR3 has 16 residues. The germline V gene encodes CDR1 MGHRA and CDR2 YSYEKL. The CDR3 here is CASSTTSGIANYGYTF. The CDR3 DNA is TGCGCCAGCAGCACAACATCAGGGATCGCTAACTATGGCTACACCTTC.

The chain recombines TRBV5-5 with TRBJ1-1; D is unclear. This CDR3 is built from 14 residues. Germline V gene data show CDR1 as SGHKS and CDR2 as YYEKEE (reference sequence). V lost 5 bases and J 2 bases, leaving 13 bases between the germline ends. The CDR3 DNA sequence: TGTGCCAGCAGTTTATCAAGAGGAAACACTGAAGCTTTCTTT. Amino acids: CASSLSRGNTEAFF. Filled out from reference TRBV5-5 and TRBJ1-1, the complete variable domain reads DAGVTQSPTHLIKTRGQQVTLRCSPISGHKSVSWYQQVLGQGPQFIFQYYEKEERGRGNFPDRFSARQFPNYSSELNVNALLLGDSALYLCASSLSRGNTEAFFGQGTRLTVV.

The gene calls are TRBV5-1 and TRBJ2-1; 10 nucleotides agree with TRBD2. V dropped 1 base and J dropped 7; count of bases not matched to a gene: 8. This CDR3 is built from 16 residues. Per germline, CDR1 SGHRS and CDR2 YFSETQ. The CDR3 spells CASSLTSGKMGNEQFF. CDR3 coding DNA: TGCGCCAGCAGCTTGACTAGCGGGAAAATGGGGAATGAGCAGTTCTTC. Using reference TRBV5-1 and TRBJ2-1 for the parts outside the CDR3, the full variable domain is KAGVTQTPRYLIKTRGQQVTLSCSPISGHRSVSWYQQTPGQGLQFLFEYFSETQRNKGNFPGRFSGRQFSNSRSEMNVSTLELGDSALYLCASSLTSGKMGNEQFFGPGTRLTVL.

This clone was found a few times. CDR3 region: CASSLCSSGTSVTYEQYF. The CDR3 region has the DNA TGTGCCAGCAGCTTATGCTCTTCCGGGACTAGCGTAACCTACGAGCAGTACTTC. The rearrangement uses TRBV7-6 and TRBJ2-7, with 10 bases matching TRBD2. Germline V gene lookup returns CDR1 SGHVS and CDR2 FNYEAQ. Trimming removed 2 bases from V and 2 bases from J; junction bases left unmatched: 12. The CDR3 runs to 18 residues.

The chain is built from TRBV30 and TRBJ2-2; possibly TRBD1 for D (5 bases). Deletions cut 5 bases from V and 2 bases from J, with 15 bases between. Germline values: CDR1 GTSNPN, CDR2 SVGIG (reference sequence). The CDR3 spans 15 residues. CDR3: CAWQQGVSNTGELFF. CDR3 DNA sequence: TGTGCCTGGCAGCAAGGGGTTTCCAACACCGGGGAGCTGTTTTTT.

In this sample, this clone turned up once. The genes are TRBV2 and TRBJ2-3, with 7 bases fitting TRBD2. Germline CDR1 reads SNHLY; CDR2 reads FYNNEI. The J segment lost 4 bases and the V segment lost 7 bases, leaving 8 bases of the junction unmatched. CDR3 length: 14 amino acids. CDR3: CASKGLAVADTQYF. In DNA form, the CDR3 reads TGTGCCAGCAAAGGCCTAGCGGTAGCAGATACGCAGTATTTT.

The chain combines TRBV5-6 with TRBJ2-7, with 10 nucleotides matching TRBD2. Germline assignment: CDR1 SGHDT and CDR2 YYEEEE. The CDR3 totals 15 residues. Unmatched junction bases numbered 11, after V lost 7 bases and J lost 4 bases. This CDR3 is CASSRFSGRWYEQYF. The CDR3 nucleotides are TGTGCCAGCTCCCGATTTAGCGGGAGGTGGTACGAGCAGTACTTC.

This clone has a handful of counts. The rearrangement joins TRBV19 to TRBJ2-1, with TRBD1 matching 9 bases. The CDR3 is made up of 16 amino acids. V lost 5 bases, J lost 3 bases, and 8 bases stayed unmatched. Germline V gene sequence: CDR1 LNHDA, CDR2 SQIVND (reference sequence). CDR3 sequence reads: CASSSTGTGNYNEQFF. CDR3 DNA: TGTGCCAGTAGTTCGACTGGGACAGGGAACTACAATGAGCAGTTCTTC.

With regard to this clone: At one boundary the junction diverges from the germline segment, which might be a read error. As DNA, the CDR3 is TGTGCCAGCAGCCTAGCCCGGACAGGGCCGAACTCTGAAGCTTTCTTT. Its translation is CASSLARTGPNSEAFF. The rearrangement joins TRBV14 to TRBJ1-1, with 8 bases identical to TRBD1. Germline CDR1 SGHDN, CDR2 FVKESK. This CDR3 has 16 amino acids.

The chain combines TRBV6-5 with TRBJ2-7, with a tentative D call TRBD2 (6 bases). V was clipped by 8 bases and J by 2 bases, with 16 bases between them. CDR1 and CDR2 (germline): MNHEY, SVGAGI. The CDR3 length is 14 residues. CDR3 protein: CASSPRGPPYEQYF. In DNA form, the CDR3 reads TGTGCCAGCTCCCCGCGGGGACCACCCTACGAGCAGTACTTC.